This TCR beta chain appears in the sequencing data of a study of cytomegalovirus exposure and HLA in healthy donors. This clone has just a few counts. The PCR made use of 60 Vbeta and 13 Jbeta primers. Sequencing used immunoSEQ multiplex PCR; TCRdb keeps in-frame clones, though not all of them. This sample carries fewer than 250,000 clones, 74% of them seen once, and the ten largest clones take around 3.3%. Germline V gives CDR1 SEHNR, CDR2 FQNEAQ (reference sequence). V shed 2 bases and J 5 bases; nucleotides not matched to a gene: 9. This CDR3 has 16 amino acids. The receptor was derived from a woman aged 25 to 39 in good health and CMV-seropositive. The sample was PBMCs. V and J are TRBV7-9 and TRBJ2-7; 10 bases are a match to TRBD2. The chain's CDR3 is CASSLSESGRAHEQYF. CDR3 nucleotide sequence: TGTGCCAGCAGCTTATCTGAAAGCGGGAGGGCCCACGAGCAGTACTTC.